This paragraph covers one TCR beta chain sequence. At the survey level, the v3.0 immunoSEQ assay was run. Sequenced by immunoSEQ multiplex PCR; TCRdb stores in-frame clones only, minus some. The repertoire holds about 19,000 clones, with 79% as singletons. These data are taken from a study of long-term antiretroviral therapy in people with HIV. Germline assignment: CDR1 SNHLY and CDR2 FYNNEI. The CDR3 totals 14 residues. Trimming shortened V by 4 bases and J by 4 bases, and 11 bases separated the two germline ends. The starting material was unsorted PBMCs, obtained at the start of antiretroviral therapy, before treatment. This clonotype was sampled from a man aged 18 to 29 with HIV. The V gene is TRBV2, the J gene TRBJ2-4; D possibly corresponds to TRBD2 (7 bases). The DNA for the CDR3 is TGTGCCAGCAGTGGGGCGGGGGCTAAAAACATTCAGTACTTC. Translation gives CASSGAGAKNIQYF.